Below are 23 T cell receptor beta chains sequenced from a single sample in a study of cytomegalovirus exposure and HLA in healthy donors. Clones were read by immunoSEQ multiplex PCR, and TCRdb kept only the in-frame ones, dropping some. The sample yields some 140,000 clones, 86% seen once. The specimen sequenced was PBMCs. The receptors come from a man aged 18 to 30 in good health and CMV-seronegative.

This clone has a single count. The chain is built from TRBV11-2 and TRBJ2-1; D perhaps matches TRBD2 (6 bases). Germline V gene lookup returns CDR1 SGHAT and CDR2 FQNNGV. V lost 1 base, J lost 0 bases, and 13 bases lay in between. This CDR3 has 17 residues. In DNA form, the CDR3 reads TGTGCCAGCAGCTTAGTTGGGGGAGGTACCTCCTACAATGAGCAGTTCTTC. It is translated as CASSLVGGGTSYNEQFF.

The CDR3 here is CATLTSGGNEQFF. The CDR3 DNA is TGTGCCACCCTGACTAGCGGGGGAAATGAGCAGTTCTTC. This chain links TRBV6-1 with TRBJ2-1; 12 nucleotides align to TRBD2. Germline loops: CDR1 MNHNS, CDR2 SASEGT. V was clipped by 10 bases and J by 7 bases; unmatched bases: 5. The CDR3 runs 13 residues.

The V gene is TRBV11-1, the J gene TRBJ2-7; D is unclear. The V gene lost 4 bases and the J gene lost 0 bases, with 13 bases spanning the gap. The CDR3 covers 15 residues. The germline V gene encodes CDR1 SGHAT and CDR2 FQDESV (reference sequence). CDR3 in amino acids: CASSSRNSASYEQYF. The CDR3 region has the DNA TGTGCCAGCAGCTCTAGAAATTCGGCCTCCTACGAGCAGTACTTC.

The chain couples TRBV5-1 to TRBJ2-7; 7 nucleotides align to TRBD2. Germline V gene data show CDR1 as SGHRS and CDR2 as YFSETQ. The CDR3 has 15 residues. The J segment lost 3 bases and the V segment lost 4 bases, leaving 10 bases of the junction unmatched. The CDR3: CASSENSGSVYEQYF. CDR3 bases: TGCGCCAGCAGCGAAAATAGCGGGTCAGTCTACGAGCAGTACTTC.

The rearrangement uses TRBV30 and TRBJ2-1; a possible D gene is TRBD2 (5 bases). Germline V gene data show CDR1 as GTSNPN and CDR2 as SVGIG (reference sequence). Trimming left V 4 bases short and J 7 bases short, with 17 bases between. CDR3 size: 14 residues. CDR3 sequence reads: CAWKTRREGNEQFF. The CDR3 region has the DNA TGTGCCTGGAAAACCCGCCGGGAAGGAAATGAGCAGTTCTTC.

V usage is TRBV6-6 and J usage is TRBJ1-1; tentative D call: TRBD1 (6 bases). This CDR3 is built from 15 residues. Per the germline V gene, CDR1 is MNHNY and CDR2 is SVGAGI (reference sequence). The ends were cut back, 7 bases at V and 0 bases at J, with 15 bases in the middle. DNA of the CDR3: TGTGCCAGCATGGGGCAGGGGTTCATGAACACTGAAGCTTTCTTT. Encoded protein: CASMGQGFMNTEAFF.

V is TRBV11-3 and J is TRBJ2-1, with 7 bases identical to TRBD2. With V trimmed by 1 base and J by 1 base, 4 bases remained unmatched. Germline V gives CDR1 SGHNT, CDR2 YENEEA. The CDR3 covers 16 residues. The CDR3 region has the DNA TGTGCCAGCAGCTTAGGGGAGGGTCATTCCTACAATGAGCAGTTCTTC. Translated, it gives CASSLGEGHSYNEQFF. Supplemented by reference TRBV11-3 and TRBJ2-1, the full variable domain reads EAGVVQSPRYKIIEKKQPVAFWCNPISGHNTLYWYLQNLGQGPELLIRYENEEAVDDSQLPKDRFSAERLKGVDSTLKIQPAELGDSAVYLCASSLGEGHSYNEQFFGPGTRLTVL.

The gene calls are TRBV27 and TRBJ1-4; 7 bases are shared with TRBD1. CDR3 size: 13 residues. In germline, CDR1 is MNHEY, CDR2 SMNVEV (reference sequence). V lost 3 bases, J lost 8 bases, and 3 bases stayed unmatched. CDR3 sequence (DNA): TGTGCCAGCAGTTTGACAGGGTTGGAAAAACTGTTTTTT. This encodes CASSLTGLEKLFF.

The gene calls are TRBV5-1 and TRBJ2-5, with 7 nucleotides matching TRBD1. CDR1 is SGHRS and CDR2 is YFSETQ in the germline V gene. V lost 4 bases and J lost 5; bases outside the gene matches: 8. This CDR3 comprises 14 residues. CDR3 DNA sequence: TGCGCCAGCAGCGTCGGACAGGTATTCGAGACCCAGTACTTC. Amino acid sequence: CASSVGQVFETQYF.

V gene TRBV5-8 combines with J gene TRBJ1-1; TRBD1 agrees at 7 bases. Germline assignment: CDR1 SGHTS and CDR2 YDEGEE. The CDR3 totals 17 residues. Trimming at V came to 0 bases and at J to 3 bases, leaving 11 bases not matched to a gene. The CDR3 loop is CASSLAGDSLTYTEAFF. CDR3 sequence (DNA): TGTGCCAGCAGCTTGGCCGGGGACAGCCTGACCTACACTGAAGCTTTCTTT.

The chain employs TRBV19 and TRBJ2-7; 7 bases match TRBD1. This CDR3 comprises 15 residues. V gave up 6 bases and J gave up 2 bases; unmatched junction bases: 10. Germline CDR1 reads LNHDA; CDR2 reads SQIVND (reference sequence). The CDR3 here is CASRTEGAATYEQYF. The CDR3 DNA reads TGTGCCAGTAGGACTGAGGGGGCCGCAACCTACGAGCAGTACTTC.

The chain uses TRBV27 and TRBJ2-3; 9 nucleotides line up with TRBD2. The CDR3 is 15 amino acids. Trimming at V came to 6 bases and at J to 6 bases, leaving 10 bases not matched to a gene. The germline CDR1 and CDR2 sequences are MNHEY and SMNVEV (reference sequence). The CDR3 bases are TGTGCCAGCAGGATTATAGCGGGGGCCCCGGATACGCAGTATTTT. Protein product: CASRIIAGAPDTQYF.

On this clone itself: Other nucleotide sequences from this sample produce the same CDR3. The genes are TRBV6-5 and TRBJ2-7; the D gene is possibly TRBD1 (6 bases). The CDR3 totals 13 residues. The V gene's germline CDR1 is MNHEY and CDR2 SVGAGI. V was trimmed by 4 bases and J by 1 base, leaving 8 bases between them. This chain's CDR3 is CASSSQGSYEQYF. Here the CDR3 DNA reads TGTGCCAGCAGTTCACAGGGATCCTACGAGCAGTACTTC.

The chain has TRBV5-1 and TRBJ1-1, with a possible D match to TRBD1 (6 bases). With 2 bases removed from V and 0 bases from J, the gap between germline ends came to 14 bases. CDR1 SGHRS and CDR2 YFSETQ come from the germline V gene. The CDR3 length is 16 residues. CDR3 loop: CASSLGAGAVNTEAFF. In nucleotides, the CDR3 is TGCGCCAGCAGCTTAGGGGCAGGGGCGGTGAACACTGAAGCTTTCTTT.

This sequence joins TRBV11-2 and TRBJ2-5; TRBD2 matches 10 bases. The germline gives CDR1 SGHAT, CDR2 FQNNGV. Losses at the gene ends were 1 base for V and 4 bases for J; bases not matched to a gene: 9. The CDR3 runs to 17 residues. This chain's CDR3 is CASSLGTLAGVSETQYF. Here the CDR3 DNA reads TGTGCCAGCAGCTTAGGAACCCTAGCGGGAGTTTCAGAGACCCAGTACTTC. Filled out from reference TRBV11-2 and TRBJ2-5, the complete variable domain reads EAGVAQSPRYKIIEKRQSVAFWCNPISGHATLYWYQQILGQGPKLLIQFQNNGVVDDSQLPKDRFSAERLKGVDSTLKIQPAKLEDSAVYLCASSLGTLAGVSETQYFGPGTRLLVL.

V is TRBV10-3 and J is TRBJ2-3; 7 nucleotides match TRBD2. Looked up from germline, CDR1 is ENHRY and CDR2 is SYGVKD. The CDR3 length is 15 residues. J gave up 7 bases and V 0 bases, and 7 bases lay outside the gene matches. The chain's CDR3 is CAISESGAGRYTQYF. The CDR3 DNA reads as TGTGCCATCAGTGAGTCGGGAGCGGGAAGGTATACGCAGTATTTT.

The J gene is TRBJ1-2, the V gene TRBV18, with 8 bases identical to TRBD1. With V trimmed by 2 bases and J by 6 bases, 8 bases remained unmatched. CDR1 and CDR2 (germline): KGHSH, LQKENI. The CDR3 totals 15 residues. The CDR3 sequence: CASSPSTGGADGYTF. DNA for the CDR3: TGTGCCAGCTCACCAAGTACAGGGGGTGCAGATGGCTACACCTTC.

The gene calls are TRBV4-3 and TRBJ2-1, with D tentatively TRBD2 (6 bases). Germline CDR1 LGHNA, CDR2 YSLEER. V was cut by 4 bases and J by 2 bases, with 18 bases left in between. The CDR3 is 17 amino acids. CDR3 protein: CASSLHERDSPYNEQFF. CDR3 nucleotide sequence: TGCGCCAGCAGCCTGCACGAAAGGGACTCCCCCTACAATGAGCAGTTCTTC.

This chain links TRBV7-6 with TRBJ1-2; no firm D call. The CDR3 is 15 amino acids. Germline CDR1 and CDR2: SGHVS and FNYEAQ. V was shortened by 4 bases and J by 3 bases, with 15 bases between the two germline ends. CDR3 amino acids: CASSSRASGYYGYTF. The DNA of the CDR3 is TGTGCCAGCAGCTCCCGTGCGTCGGGGTACTATGGCTACACCTTC.

The CDR3 DNA reads TGTGCCAGCAGTTCGCCTGGGACTAGCGGGAGTGGGCATATCCTCCCTACCTACGAGCAGTACTTC. This codes for CASSSPGTSGSGHILPTYEQYF. The chain employs TRBV28 and TRBJ2-7; TRBD2 matches at 14 bases. CDR3 length: 22 amino acids. The junction had 22 bases not matched to a gene; V was cut back by 4 bases and J by 2 bases. Germline V gives CDR1 MDHEN, CDR2 SYDVKM. Variable domain in full (rest from reference TRBV28 and TRBJ2-7): DVKVTQSSRYLVKRTGEKVFLECVQDMDHENMFWYRQDPGLGLRLIYFSYDVKMKEKGDIPEGYSVSREKKERFSLILESASTNQTSMYLCASSSPGTSGSGHILPTYEQYFGPGTRLTVT.

The gene calls are TRBV5-5 and TRBJ1-2; D is undetermined. The V gene's germline CDR1 is SGHKS and CDR2 YYEKEE (reference sequence). Trimming removed 4 bases from V and 2 bases from J, with 12 bases in between. The CDR3 consists of 14 residues. CDR3 nucleotides: TGTGCCAGCAGCACCCAGGCGGGGAACTATGGCTACACCTTC. Protein sequence: CASSTQAGNYGYTF.

The V call is TRBV27, the J call TRBJ1-1; 10 nucleotides line up with TRBD1. The CDR3 covers 14 residues. Germline assignment: CDR1 MNHEY and CDR2 SMNVEV (reference sequence). V was clipped by 0 bases and J by 11 bases; unmatched bases: 6. The CDR3: CASSLSLDRGFAFF. CDR3 sequence (DNA): TGTGCCAGCAGTTTATCTTTGGACAGGGGGTTCGCTTTCTTT.

This chain links TRBV5-1 with TRBJ2-3; TRBD2 agrees at 10 bases. The CDR3 has 15 amino acids. The trim removed 7 bases at V and 1 base at J, leaving 6 bases unmatched. The germline V gene encodes CDR1 SGHRS and CDR2 YFSETQ. CDR3 in amino acids: CASSYGLAGTDTQYF. CDR3 coding DNA: TGCGCCAGCTCATATGGACTAGCGGGCACAGATACGCAGTATTTT.